This T cell receptor beta chain came from a study of T cells in Graves' hyperthyroidism and ophthalmopathy. At the level of the study: Before any treatment, at initial diagnosis, peripheral blood was collected.

Notes on the study in general: Most expanded thyroid clonotypes above 0.001 also appeared in blood.

The CDR3 regions of TCR beta were amplified from RNA transcripts. HTBI primers were employed in a first-round RT-PCR of the TCR CDR3. TCRdb reprocessed the multiplex PCR reads with MiXCR, giving one entry per CDR3 protein. The table has under 250,000 distinct CDR3 sequences, approximately 25% seen once; the top ten hold around 32%. The CDR3 covers 15 residues. The V gene end was trimmed by 4 bases and the J gene end by 1 base; junction bases not matched to a gene: 4. The V gene's germline CDR1 is MNHNS and CDR2 SASEGT. In the case of this clonotype: The antigen remains unidentified.

The sample taken for sequencing was blood. This receptor was identified in a woman aged 40 to 49 with Graves' ophthalmopathy. The rearrangement links TRBV6-1 to TRBJ2-5; 9 nucleotides agree with TRBD1. DNA for the CDR3: TGTGCCAGCAGTGTGGGACAGGGATCCCAAGAGACCCAGTACTTC. Encoded protein: CASSVGQGSQETQYF.